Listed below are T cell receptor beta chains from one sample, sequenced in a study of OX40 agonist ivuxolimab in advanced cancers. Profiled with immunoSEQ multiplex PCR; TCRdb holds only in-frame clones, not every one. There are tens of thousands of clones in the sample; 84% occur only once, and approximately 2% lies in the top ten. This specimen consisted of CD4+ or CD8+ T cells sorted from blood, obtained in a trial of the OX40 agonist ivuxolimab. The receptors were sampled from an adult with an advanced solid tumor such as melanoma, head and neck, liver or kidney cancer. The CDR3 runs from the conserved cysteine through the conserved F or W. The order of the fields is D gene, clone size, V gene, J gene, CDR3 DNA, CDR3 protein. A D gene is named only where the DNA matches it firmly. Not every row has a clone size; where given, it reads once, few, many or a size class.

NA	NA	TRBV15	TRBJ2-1	TGTGCCACCAGCACAGACAGCGGAGAGCAGTTCTTC	CATSTDSGEQFF
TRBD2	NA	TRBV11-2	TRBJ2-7	TGTGCCAGCAGCCCGGCGGGAGGTAACTACGAGCAGTACTTC	CASSPAGGNYEQYF
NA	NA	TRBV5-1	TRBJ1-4	TGCGCCAGCAGCTTGATACCTGGAGGGGTAGCTAATGAAAAACTGTTTTTT	CASSLIPGGVANEKLFF
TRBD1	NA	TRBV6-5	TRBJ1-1	TGTGCCAGCAGTTACGACAGGGGAACGACTGAAGCTTTCTTT	CASSYDRGTTEAFF
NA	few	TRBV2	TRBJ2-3	TGTGCCACCGAGGGTTCCCGTTCTAGCACAGATACGCAGTATTTT	CATEGSRSSTDTQYF
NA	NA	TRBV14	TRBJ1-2	TGTGCCAGCAGCCAAGACTTGTCTTTTGCTAACTATGGCTACACCTTC	CASSQDLSFANYGYTF
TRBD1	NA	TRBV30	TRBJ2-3	TGTGCCTGGAGTGCGAGGTGGACAGGGACTAGCACAGATACGCAGTATTTT	CAWSARWTGTSTDTQYF
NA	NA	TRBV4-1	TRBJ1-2	TGCGCCAGCAGTTCGCCGGCCGTGGGCGACTATGGCTACACCTTC	CASSSPAVGDYGYTF
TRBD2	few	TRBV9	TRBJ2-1	TGTGCCAGCTCCAAGCGGGGGGACCACAATGAGCAGTTCTTC	CASSKRGDHNEQFF
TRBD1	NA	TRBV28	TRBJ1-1	TGTGCCAGCAGTCCCCGGGACAGACAGAACACTGAAGCTTTCTTT	CASSPRDRQNTEAFF
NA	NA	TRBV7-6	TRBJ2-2	TGTGCCAGCAGCTCGTCCCGGGCCCCACGAGCAACCGGGGAGCTGTTTTTT	CASSSSRAPRATGELFF
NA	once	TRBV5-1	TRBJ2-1	TGCGCCAGCAGCGGGACAACCAATGAGCAGTTCTTC	CASSGTTNEQFF
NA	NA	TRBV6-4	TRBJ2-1	TGTGCCAGCAGTGAAGCCAGGGGGGCAAACAATGAGCAGTTCTTC	CASSEARGANNEQFF
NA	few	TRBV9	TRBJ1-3	TGTGCCAGCAGCGTATACGACAACGGAAACACCATATATTTT	CASSVYDNGNTIYF
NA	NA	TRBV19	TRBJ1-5	TGTGCCAGTAGTATGGGGTCGGCGCCAAATCAGCCCCAGCATTTT	CASSMGSAPNQPQHF
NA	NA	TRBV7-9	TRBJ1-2	TGTGCCAGCAGCTTAGATATTAGGGCCGGAGGTGGCTATGGCTACACCTTC	CASSLDIRAGGGYGYTF
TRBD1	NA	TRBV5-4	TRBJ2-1	TGTGCCAGCAGCAGGACCGGGACAGCAGACAATGAGCAGTTCTTC	CASSRTGTADNEQFF
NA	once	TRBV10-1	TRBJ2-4	TGCGCCAGCAGTGAGGGGCTAGCTGGGAACATTCAGTACTTC	CASSEGLAGNIQYF
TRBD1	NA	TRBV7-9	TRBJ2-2	TGTGCCAGCAGCTTCCTTAGGACAGGGGTAACCGGGGAGCTGTTTTTT	CASSFLRTGVTGELFF
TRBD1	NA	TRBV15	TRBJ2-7	TGTGCCACCAGCAGATCCTTGACAGGGGCCCTATCCTACGAGCAGTACTTC	CATSRSLTGALSYEQYF
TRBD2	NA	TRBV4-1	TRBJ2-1	TGCGCCAGCAGCCAATTGGGAGGGAGAAATGAGCAGTTCTTC	CASSQLGGRNEQFF
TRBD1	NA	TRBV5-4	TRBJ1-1	TGTGCCAGCAGGTTACTGACAGGGATTGAATTT	CASRLLTGIEF
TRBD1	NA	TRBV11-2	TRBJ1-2	TGTGCCAGCAGCTTAGATTCTTCGGCAGGGGGGGATGGCTACACCTTC	CASSLDSSAGGDGYTF
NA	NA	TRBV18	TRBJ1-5	TGTGCCAGCTCACCGACAGATAGCAATCAGCCCCAGCATTTT	CASSPTDSNQPQHF
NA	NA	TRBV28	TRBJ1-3	TGTGCCAGCAGCATCCCGGGATTAAACTCTGGAAACACCATATATTTT	CASSIPGLNSGNTIYF
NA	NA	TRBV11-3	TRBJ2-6	TGTGCCACCAGCGTCGGGGTGTTTGGGGCCAACGTCCTGACTTTC	CATSVGVFGANVLTF
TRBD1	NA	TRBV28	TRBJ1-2	TGTGCCAGCAGTTTAGGGACAGGGGGCGGATTCGGCTACACCTTC	CASSLGTGGGFGYTF
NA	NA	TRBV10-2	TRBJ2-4	TGCGCCAGCAGTATCCAATCAAACATTCAGTACTTC	CASSIQSNIQYF
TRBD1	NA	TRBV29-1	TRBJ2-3	TGCAGCGTCGATCCGGGACAGGGACCAGATACGCAGTATTTT	CSVDPGQGPDTQYF
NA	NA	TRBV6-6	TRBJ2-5	TGTGCCAGCAGTTCCGGGGCGGTGGGTGTTAGGGAGACCCAGTACTTC	CASSSGAVGVRETQYF
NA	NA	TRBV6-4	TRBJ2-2	TGTGCCAGCAGTACCCAGGGTTTCACCGGGGAGCTGTTTTTT	CASSTQGFTGELFF
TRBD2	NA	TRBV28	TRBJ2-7	TGTGCCAGCAACTTCCGAGGGGCCGGGAGGGCCTACGAGCAGTACTTC	CASNFRGAGRAYEQYF
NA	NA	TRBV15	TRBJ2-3	TGTGCCACCAGGAGATGGGCAGATACGCAGTATTTT	CATRRWADTQYF
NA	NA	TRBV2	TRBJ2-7	TGTGCCAGCCTGGGTCCGCACTCCTACGAGCAGTACTTC	CASLGPHSYEQYF
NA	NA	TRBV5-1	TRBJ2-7	TGCGCCAGCACATGGTCACCGGGGGGCAACCCTTCCTACGAGCAGTACTTC	CASTWSPGGNPSYEQYF
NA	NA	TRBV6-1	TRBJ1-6	TGTGCCAGCAGGGGACATGAGTATAATTCACCCCTCCACTTT	CASRGHEYNSPLHF
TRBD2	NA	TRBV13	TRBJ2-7	TGTGCCAGCAGCTCCCCACTGGGACTAGCGGGAGTCGCCGAGCAGTACTTC	CASSSPLGLAGVAEQYF
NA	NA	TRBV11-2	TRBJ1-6	TGTGCCAGCAGCTTATTAGGGAGCTCCTATAATTCACCCCTCCACTTT	CASSLLGSSYNSPLHF
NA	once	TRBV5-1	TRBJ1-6	TGCGCCAGCAGCGAACAGGGTAAAACTTCACCCCTCCACTTT	CASSEQGKTSPLHF
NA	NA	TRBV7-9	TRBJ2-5	TGTGCCAGCAGCTTACCAGACAGGTACCAAGAGACCCAGTACTTC	CASSLPDRYQETQYF
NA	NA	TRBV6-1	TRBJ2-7	TGTGCCAGCAACTCCGGAGGAGCGCTCTACGAGCAGTACTTC	CASNSGGALYEQYF
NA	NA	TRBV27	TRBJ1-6	TGTGCCAGCAGTTTATATAATTCACCCCTCCACTTT	CASSLYNSPLHF
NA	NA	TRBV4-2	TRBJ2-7	TGTGCCAGCAGCCAAGGTCCAAGCGGAGAGCAGTACTTC	CASSQGPSGEQYF
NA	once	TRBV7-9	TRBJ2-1	TGTGCCAGCAGCCGGCCCCCGTATGAGCAGTTCTTC	CASSRPPYEQFF
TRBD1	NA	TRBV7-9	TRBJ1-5	TGTGCCAGCAGTCAGGGGGCAGCTAATCAGCCCCAGCATTTT	CASSQGAANQPQHF
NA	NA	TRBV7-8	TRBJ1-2	TGTGCCAGCAGCTCGGCGCGGGGCGACTATGGCTACACCTTC	CASSSARGDYGYTF
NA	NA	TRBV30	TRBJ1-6	TGTGCCTGGAGTGTAAGGTCCCCAGCCTCCTATAATTCACCCCTCCACTTT	CAWSVRSPASYNSPLHF
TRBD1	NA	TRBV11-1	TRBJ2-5	TGTGCCAGCAGCTTACTGTGGGGACAGTCCCAAGAGACCCAGTACTTC	CASSLLWGQSQETQYF
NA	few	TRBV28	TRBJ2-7	TGTGCCTCGCGGGAACCGGGGGTAAACGAGCAGTACTTC	CASREPGVNEQYF
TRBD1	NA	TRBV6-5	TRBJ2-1	TGTGCCAGCAGTTCCCCTCGGGGACAGGGATACAATGAGCAGTTCTTC	CASSSPRGQGYNEQFF
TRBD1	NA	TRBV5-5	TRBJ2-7	TGTGCCAGCAGCTTGGGGGACAGGAGTGTCTACGAGCAGTACTTC	CASSLGDRSVYEQYF
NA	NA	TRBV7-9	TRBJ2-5	TGTGCCAGCAGCTATTCCGCGACCGGGCTTGCGGAGACCCAGTACTTC	CASSYSATGLAETQYF
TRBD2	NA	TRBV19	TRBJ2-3	TGTGCCAGTAGCGGCGGGGGGGGCGGAAGGGATACGCAGTATTTT	CASSGGGGGRDTQYF
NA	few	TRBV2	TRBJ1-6	TGTGCCAGCAGTGAAGCGCTAGGAAGTCATTCACCCCTCCACTTT	CASSEALGSHSPLHF
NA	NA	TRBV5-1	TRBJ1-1	TGCGCCAGCAGTCCAGTGGCATGGAACACTGAAGCTTTCTTT	CASSPVAWNTEAFF